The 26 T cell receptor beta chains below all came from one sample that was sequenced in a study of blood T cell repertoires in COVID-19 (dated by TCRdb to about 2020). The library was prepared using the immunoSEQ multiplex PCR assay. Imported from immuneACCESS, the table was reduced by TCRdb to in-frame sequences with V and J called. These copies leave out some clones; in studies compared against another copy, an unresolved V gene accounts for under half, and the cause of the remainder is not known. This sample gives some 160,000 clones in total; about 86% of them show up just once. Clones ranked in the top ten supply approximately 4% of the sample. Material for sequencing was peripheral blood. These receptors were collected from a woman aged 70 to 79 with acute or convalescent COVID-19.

Here the CDR3 reads CASSLVGQVTNYGYTF. DNA of the CDR3: TGTGCCAGCAGCTTAGTAGGCCAGGTAACCAACTATGGCTACACCTTC. This chain connects TRBV7-2 to TRBJ1-2, with unresolved D. CDR3 size: 16 residues. V shed 1 base and J shed 2 bases, with 14 bases lying between them. Germline lookup yields CDR1 SGHTA and CDR2 FQGNSA.

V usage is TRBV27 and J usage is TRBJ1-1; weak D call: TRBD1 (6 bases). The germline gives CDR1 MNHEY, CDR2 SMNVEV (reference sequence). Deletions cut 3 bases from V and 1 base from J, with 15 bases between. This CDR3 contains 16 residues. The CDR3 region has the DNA TGTGCCAGCAGTTTTCGGGACACCAAGCGGAACACTGAAGCTTTCTTT. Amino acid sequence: CASSFRDTKRNTEAFF.

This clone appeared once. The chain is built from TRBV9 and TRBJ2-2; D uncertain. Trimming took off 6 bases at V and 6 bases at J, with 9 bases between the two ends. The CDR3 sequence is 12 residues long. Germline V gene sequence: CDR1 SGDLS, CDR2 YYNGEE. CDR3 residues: CASTPRAGELFF. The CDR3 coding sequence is TGTGCCAGCACCCCCCGGGCCGGGGAGCTGTTTTTT.

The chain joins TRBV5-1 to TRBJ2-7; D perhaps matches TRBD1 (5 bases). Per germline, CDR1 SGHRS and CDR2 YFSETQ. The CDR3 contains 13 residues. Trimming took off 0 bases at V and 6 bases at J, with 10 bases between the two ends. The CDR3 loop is CASSLDRIGEQYF. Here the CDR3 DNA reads TGCGCCAGCAGCTTGGACAGGATCGGCGAGCAGTACTTC.

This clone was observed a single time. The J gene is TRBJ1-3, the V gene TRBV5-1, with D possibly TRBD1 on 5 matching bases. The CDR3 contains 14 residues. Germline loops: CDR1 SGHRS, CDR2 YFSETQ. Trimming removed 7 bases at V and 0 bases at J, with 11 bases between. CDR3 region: CASWDFSSGNTIYF. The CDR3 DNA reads TGCGCCAGCTGGGACTTCAGCTCTGGAAACACCATATATTTT.

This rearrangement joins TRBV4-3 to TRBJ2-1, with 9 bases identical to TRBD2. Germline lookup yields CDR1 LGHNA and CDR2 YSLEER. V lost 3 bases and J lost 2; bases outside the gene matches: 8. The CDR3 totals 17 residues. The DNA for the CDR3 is TGCGCCAGCAGCCAGGGTTCCAGCGGGGGGCCCTACAATGAGCAGTTCTTC. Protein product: CASSQGSSGGPYNEQFF.

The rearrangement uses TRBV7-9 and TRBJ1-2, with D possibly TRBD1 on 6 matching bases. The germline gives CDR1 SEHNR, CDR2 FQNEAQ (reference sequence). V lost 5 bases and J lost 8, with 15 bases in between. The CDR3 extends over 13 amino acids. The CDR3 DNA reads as TGTGCCAGCAGCCCACAAACAGGGTTAGGCTACACCTTC. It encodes CASSPQTGLGYTF.

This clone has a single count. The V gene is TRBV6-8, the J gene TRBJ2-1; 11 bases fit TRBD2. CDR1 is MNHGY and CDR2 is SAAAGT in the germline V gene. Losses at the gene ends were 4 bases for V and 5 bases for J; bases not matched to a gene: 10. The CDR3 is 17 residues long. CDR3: CASSSPVGLADDNEQFF. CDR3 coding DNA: TGTGCCAGCAGTTCCCCGGTGGGACTAGCGGACGACAATGAGCAGTTCTTC.

CDR3 sequence: CASSIQAGPNEKLFF. The CDR3 bases are TGTGCCAGTAGTATACAGGCAGGGCCTAATGAAAAACTGTTTTTT. V is TRBV19 and J is TRBJ1-4, with D tentatively TRBD1 (5 bases). CDR1 is LNHDA, CDR2 SQIVND, per germline (reference sequence). Trimming took off 2 bases at V and 3 bases at J, with 10 bases between the two ends. The CDR3 contains 15 residues.

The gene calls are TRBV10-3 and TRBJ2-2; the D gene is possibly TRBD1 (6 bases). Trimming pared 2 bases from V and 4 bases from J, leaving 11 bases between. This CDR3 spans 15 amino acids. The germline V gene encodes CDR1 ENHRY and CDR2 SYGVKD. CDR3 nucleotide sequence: TGTGCCATCAGTGAGGCAGGGGCGGTCACCGGGGAGCTGTTTTTT. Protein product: CAISEAGAVTGELFF.

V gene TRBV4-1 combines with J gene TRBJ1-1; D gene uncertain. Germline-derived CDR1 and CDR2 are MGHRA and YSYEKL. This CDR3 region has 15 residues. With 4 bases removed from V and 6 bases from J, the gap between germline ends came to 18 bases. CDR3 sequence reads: CASSPLEKGRAEAFF. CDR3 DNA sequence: TGCGCCAGCAGCCCCCTCGAGAAAGGGCGGGCTGAAGCTTTCTTT.

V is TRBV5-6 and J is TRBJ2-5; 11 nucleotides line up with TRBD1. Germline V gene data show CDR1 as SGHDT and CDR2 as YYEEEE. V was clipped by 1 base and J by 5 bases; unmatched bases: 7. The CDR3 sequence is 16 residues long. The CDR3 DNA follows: TGTGCCAGCAGCTTGCTAGGACAGGGGGCCGTGGAGACCCAGTACTTC. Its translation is CASSLLGQGAVETQYF.

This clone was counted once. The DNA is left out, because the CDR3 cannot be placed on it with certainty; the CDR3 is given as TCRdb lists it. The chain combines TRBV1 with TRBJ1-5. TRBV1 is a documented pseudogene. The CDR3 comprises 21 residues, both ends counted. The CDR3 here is CTSSQGPRYWGAGISNQPQHF.

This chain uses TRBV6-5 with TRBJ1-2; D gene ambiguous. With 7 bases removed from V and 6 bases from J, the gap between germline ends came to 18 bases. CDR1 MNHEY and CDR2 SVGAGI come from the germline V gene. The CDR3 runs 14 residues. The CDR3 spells CASKLDGSGNGYTF. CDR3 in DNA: TGTGCCAGCAAACTTGACGGGAGCGGGAATGGCTACACCTTC.

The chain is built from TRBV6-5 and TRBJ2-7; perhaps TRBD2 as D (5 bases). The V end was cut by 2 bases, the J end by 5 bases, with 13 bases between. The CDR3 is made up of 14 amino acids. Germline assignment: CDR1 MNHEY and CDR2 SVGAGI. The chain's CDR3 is CASSYIRGNHEQYF. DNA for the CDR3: TGTGCCAGCAGTTACATACGGGGAAACCACGAGCAGTACTTC.

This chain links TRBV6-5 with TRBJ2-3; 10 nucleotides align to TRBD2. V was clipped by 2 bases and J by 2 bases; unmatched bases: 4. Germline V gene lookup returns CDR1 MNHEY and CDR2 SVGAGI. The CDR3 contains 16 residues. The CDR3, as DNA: TGTGCCAGCAGTTACAGACTAGCGGGCTCCACAGATACGCAGTATTTT. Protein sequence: CASSYRLAGSTDTQYF.

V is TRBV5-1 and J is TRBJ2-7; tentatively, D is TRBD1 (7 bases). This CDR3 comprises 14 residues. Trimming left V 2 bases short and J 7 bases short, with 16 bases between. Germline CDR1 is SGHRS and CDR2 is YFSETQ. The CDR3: CASSFEGARGEQYF. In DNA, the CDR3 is TGCGCCAGCAGCTTTGAGGGGGCGCGGGGAGAGCAGTACTTC.

CDR3 DNA sequence: TGTGCCAGCCGATTGATTTCAGGTGCCAATCAGCCCCAGCATTTT. This sequence encodes CASRLISGANQPQHF. The chain couples TRBV27 to TRBJ1-5; D is ambiguous. Germline-derived CDR1 and CDR2 are MNHEY and SMNVEV (reference sequence). Trimming pared 8 bases from V and 3 bases from J, leaving 17 bases between. CDR3 length: 15 amino acids.

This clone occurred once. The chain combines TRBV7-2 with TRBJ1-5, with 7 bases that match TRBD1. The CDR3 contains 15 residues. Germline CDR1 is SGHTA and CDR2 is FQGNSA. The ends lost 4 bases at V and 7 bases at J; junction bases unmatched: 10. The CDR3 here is CASSSQGGLGQPQHF. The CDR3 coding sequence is TGTGCCAGCAGCTCCCAAGGGGGCTTGGGGCAGCCCCAGCATTTT.

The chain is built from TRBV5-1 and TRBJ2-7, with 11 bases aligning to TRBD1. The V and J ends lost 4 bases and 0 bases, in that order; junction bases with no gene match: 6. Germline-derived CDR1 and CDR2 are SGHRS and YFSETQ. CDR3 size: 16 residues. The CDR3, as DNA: TGCGCCAGCAGCCCGGGACAGGGGGGTGACTCCTACGAGCAGTACTTC. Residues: CASSPGQGGDSYEQYF.

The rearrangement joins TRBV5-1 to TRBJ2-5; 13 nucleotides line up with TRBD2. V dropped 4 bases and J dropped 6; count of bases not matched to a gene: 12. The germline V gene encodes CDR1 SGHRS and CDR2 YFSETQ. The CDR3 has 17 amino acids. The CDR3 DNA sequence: TGCGCCAGCAGCCCGTTCCAACTAGCGGGGGGGCCACAGACCCAGTACTTC. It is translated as CASSPFQLAGGPQTQYF.

DNA of the CDR3: TGTGCCAGCAGCCCCACAACTAGCGAGACTGGCGCCGGGGAGCTGTTTTTT. Protein: CASSPTTSETGAGELFF. The J gene is TRBJ2-2, the V gene TRBV3-1 (or the pseudogene TRBV3-2), with TRBD2 matching over 7 bases. V was pared by 4 bases and J by 6 bases, with 14 bases of the junction left unmatched. Germline V gene lookup returns CDR1 LGHDT and CDR2 YNNKEL (reference sequence). The CDR3 contains 17 residues.

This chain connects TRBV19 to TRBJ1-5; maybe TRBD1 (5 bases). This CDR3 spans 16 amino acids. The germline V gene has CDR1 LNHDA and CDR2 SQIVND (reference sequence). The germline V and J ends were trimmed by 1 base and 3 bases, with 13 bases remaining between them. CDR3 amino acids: CASSIGQGNVNQPQHF. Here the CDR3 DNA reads TGTGCCAGTAGTATAGGTCAGGGAAACGTCAATCAGCCCCAGCATTTT.

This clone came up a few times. The CDR3 protein is CSVDRWGEGYEQYF. CDR3 sequence (DNA): TGCAGCGTTGATCGGTGGGGGGAGGGCTACGAGCAGTACTTC. The V call is TRBV29-1, the J call TRBJ2-7; 7 bases are a match to TRBD2. This CDR3 is 14 amino acids long. Germline V gene lookup returns CDR1 SQVTM and CDR2 ANQGSEA. The V segment lost 3 bases and the J segment 3 bases; nucleotides outside the gene matches: 8.

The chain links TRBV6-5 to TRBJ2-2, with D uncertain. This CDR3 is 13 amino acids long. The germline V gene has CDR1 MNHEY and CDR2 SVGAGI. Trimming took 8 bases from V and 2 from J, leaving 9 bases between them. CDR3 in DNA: TGTGCCAGCTACACAGAAAACACCGGGGAGCTGTTTTTT. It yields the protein CASYTENTGELFF.

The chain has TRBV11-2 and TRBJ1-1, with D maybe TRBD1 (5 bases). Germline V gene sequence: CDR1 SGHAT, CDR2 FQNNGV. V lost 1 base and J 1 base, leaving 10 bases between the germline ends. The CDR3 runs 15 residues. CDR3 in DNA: TGTGCCAGCAGCTTAGGACAGACAGAGAACACTGAAGCTTTCTTT. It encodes CASSLGQTENTEAFF.